Each of the 7 T cell receptor beta chains below was sequenced from the same sample in a study of metastatic and nonmetastatic thyroid tumors (dated by TCRdb to 2018 to 2020). Receptors were amplified or captured by PCR. The sample was run on an Illumina HiSeq 4000. TCRdb reprocessing: public reads trimmed at Q25 with fastp, clones called with MiXCR, in-frame beta chains kept. The sample yields roughly 81,000 clones; 8.6% were counted once. The biggest ten clones account for 8% to 10% of the sample. No treatment had been received by any patient before thyroid surgery. The sequencing sample was made of blood. These receptors were collected from a female donor with papillary thyroid cancer or a benign thyroid nodule (not recorded which). Some clones in this sample may be carry-over from other donors' samples.

At least ten counts were recorded for this clone. The chain uses TRBV6-4 and TRBJ2-1; 14 bases agree with TRBD2. The junction had 4 bases not matched to a gene; V was cut back by 2 bases and J by 10 bases. The CDR3 totals 15 residues. CDR1 is MRHNA, CDR2 SNTAGT, per germline. The CDR3 sequence is CASSDGTSGGKEQFF. The CDR3 DNA sequence: TGTGCCAGCAGTGACGGGACTAGCGGGGGTAAAGAGCAGTTCTTC.

This clone was seen many times. The sample carries other DNA sequences with the same CDR3. The genes are TRBV27 and TRBJ2-1; 10 positions match TRBD2. V lost 8 bases and J lost 7; bases outside the gene matches: 8. CDR3 size: 14 residues. The V gene's germline CDR1 is MNHEY and CDR2 SMNVEV (reference sequence). DNA for the CDR3: TGTGCCAGCCAGAGCGGGAGGGGTCGGAATGAGCAGTTCTTC. It codes for CASQSGRGRNEQFF.

This clone was observed many times. The chain links TRBV5-6 to TRBJ2-3; D unclear. The CDR3 loop spans 15 amino acids. Trimming pared 1 base from V and 1 base from J, leaving 10 bases between. CDR1 and CDR2 (germline): SGHDT, YYEEEE. DNA of the CDR3: TGTGCCAGCAGCTTGCCCCCGCCGGGCACAGATACGCAGTATTTT. This codes for CASSLPPPGTDTQYF.

The chain couples TRBV20-1 to TRBJ2-4; D gene unclear. The CDR3 runs to 14 residues. The germline V and J ends were trimmed by 1 base and 8 bases, with 15 bases remaining between them. Germline V lookup: CDR1 DFQATT, CDR2 SNEGSKA (reference sequence). In DNA, the CDR3 is TGCAGTGCTAGAGGCGGTTGGGATACGGACATTCAGTACTTC. Translating gives CSARGGWDTDIQYF.

The table lists this clone with a few counts. Being one base from a much bigger clone, this may be a read error. The CDR3 loop is CSARTGRGTEAFF. CDR3 coding DNA: TGCAGTGCTAGGACAGGGCGAGGAACTGAAGCTTTCTTT. The chain has TRBV20-1 and TRBJ1-1; TRBD1 aligns across 7 bases. The CDR3 runs 13 residues. J gave up 5 bases and V 3 bases, and 6 bases lay outside the gene matches. Germline loops: CDR1 DFQATT, CDR2 SNEGSKA (reference sequence).

Concerning this clone itself: A much larger clone differs by one base, so this may be a read error. This same CDR3 is encoded by further DNA sequences in the sample. The chain is built from TRBV5-1 and TRBJ2-3; 7 positions agree with TRBD2. CDR1 and CDR2 (germline): SGHRS, YFSETQ. Trimming at V came to 4 bases and at J to 2 bases, leaving 7 bases not matched to a gene. The CDR3 spans 15 residues. The CDR3: CASSRSGTNTDTQYF. In nucleotides, the CDR3 is TGCGCCAGCAGCCGCAGCGGGACGAACACAGATACGCAGTATTTT.

This clone has a count of ten or more. The chain combines TRBV6-1 with TRBJ1-2, with D possibly matching TRBD1 (5 bases). CDR3 length: 12 residues. Germline V gene sequence: CDR1 MNHNS, CDR2 SASEGT. Trimming took 6 bases from V and 7 from J, leaving 12 bases between them. CDR3 amino acids: CASSPGNGGYTF. As DNA, the CDR3 is TGTGCCAGCAGCCCAGGGAACGGTGGCTACACCTTC.